Reported below is one TCR beta chain. Its cognate antigen is unknown. Donors counted as nominally healthy when sampled, yet unrecorded immune exposures were likely. The PCR made use of 60 Vbeta and 13 Jbeta primers. Study processing details: About 11 million of some 80 million unique TCR beta chains were shared, per a later count. The method was immunoSEQ multiplex PCR; TCRdb's version includes in-frame clones alone and lacks a portion of them. Clone size and the V and J calls come from that table; the DNA yielded D and trimming. The sample lists 75,000 to 100,000 clones, 65% to 80% seen once, with 16% in the top ten. These data come from a study of cytomegalovirus exposure and HLA in healthy donors. Findings of the study overall: In a later analysis, a missense DCLRE1C variant was linked to TCR beta V- and J-gene trimming. TCR beta chains numbering some 160 were designated cytomegalovirus-associated.

Germline CDR1 and CDR2: SGHAT and FQNNGV. The CDR3 totals 15 residues. The germline V and J ends were trimmed by 4 bases and 2 bases, with 15 bases remaining between them. The V call is TRBV11-2, the J call TRBJ2-7; D might be TRBD2 (7 bases). This clonotype originated in a man in his 60s in good health and CMV-seropositive. The sequenced sample consisted of PBMCs. DNA for the CDR3: TGTGCCAGCAGCTCTCCGCGGGGGCCCGCCTACGAGCAGTACTTC. Its translation is CASSSPRGPAYEQYF.